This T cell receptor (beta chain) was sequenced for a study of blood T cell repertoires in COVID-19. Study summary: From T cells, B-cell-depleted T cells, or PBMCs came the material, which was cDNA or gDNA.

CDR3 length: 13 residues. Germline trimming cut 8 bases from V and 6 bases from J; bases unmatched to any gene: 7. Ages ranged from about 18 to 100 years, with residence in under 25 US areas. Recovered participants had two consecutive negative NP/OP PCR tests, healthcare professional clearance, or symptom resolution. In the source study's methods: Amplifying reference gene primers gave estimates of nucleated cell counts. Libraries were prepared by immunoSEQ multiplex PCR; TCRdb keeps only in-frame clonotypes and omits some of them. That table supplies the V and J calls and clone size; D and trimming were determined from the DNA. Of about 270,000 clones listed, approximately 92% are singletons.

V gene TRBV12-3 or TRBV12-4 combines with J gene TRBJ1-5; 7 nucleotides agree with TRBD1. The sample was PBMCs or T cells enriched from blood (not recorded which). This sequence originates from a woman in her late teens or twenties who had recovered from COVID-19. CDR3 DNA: TGTGCCAGCCGTGCAAGGGACAGTCAGCCCCAGCATTTT. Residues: CASRARDSQPQHF.